Here is one T cell receptor beta chain with its context. This clone has just one count. There is no known antigen for this receptor. No much larger clone is present one base from it, and per-base qualities are unavailable. Based on the germline V gene, the CDR1 and CDR2 sequences are SNHLY and FYNNEI. The CDR3 starts with the cysteine, ends with the phenylalanine, and has 14 residues. The read is trimmed to its CDR3 DNA, 42 bases read in frame from base 1. V and J lose 6 bases and 3 bases, and a span of 15 bases separates them. The entry originates in a study of shared clonotypes between healthy human individuals (dated by TCRdb to 2018 to 2021). Describing the broader study: The cohort comprised a couple of women and a few men aged 18 to 49 years. To increase sequencing depth and limit assay-specific biases, different laboratories used diverse techniques to prepare libraries and sequence TCR repertoires. To estimate repertoire size and how much clonotypes are shared between individuals, the study performed deep sequencing of blood TCR repertoires from roughly five healthy adults. For each donor, three plates each were used for CD4 naive and CD4 memory, two plates were used for CD8 naive, and one plate was used for CD8 memory. Each donor's leukapheresis produced roughly between roughly 0.94 and 9.5 billion PBMCs. Overall study outcomes, separate from this receptor: Even with the large sequencing depth, rarefaction of the sorted-subset datasets indicated that sequencing was incomplete. Clonotypes shared by all four sorted-subset donors showed higher generation probabilities than non-shared clonotypes. Naive subsets generally had larger estimated clonotype richness than memory subsets did. Pairwise subsampling led to the expectation that sequencing depth would affect the degree of clonotype sharing among donors. When a handful of donors were compared, the shared fraction of clonotypes was 5% to 6.5% for naive CD4, around 3.5% for naive CD8, 2% to 2.5% for memory CD4, and 0.4% for memory CD8. Because the study included a small number of donors, the genetic and exposure-history diversity represented was limited. Sampling was restricted to blood, and TCR repertoires in tissues likely differ from the TCR repertoires found in blood.

The donors were healthy, HIV-negative adults with no recently reported acute infections or vaccinations. Every donor was a Caucasian adult residing in Nashville, Tennessee, USA. CD4+ T cells were enriched through magnetic negative selection, after which naive cells were positively selected on CD45RA and the remaining negative fraction served as the memory subset. Blood was collected by leukapheresis, and PBMCs were isolated by Ficoll-Histopaque density gradient centrifugation and then cryopreserved in liquid nitrogen vapor phase. Analytical flow cytometry was used to check the purity and quantity of every magnetically sorted T cell population. From each sorted fraction, genomic DNA was isolated and quantified by UV absorbance on a Nanodrop 2000c. Using the deep immunoSEQ assay, multiplex PCR amplified TCR CDR3 regions from genomic DNA. Extracted genomic DNA from each cell subset was spread evenly across all wells of several immunoSEQ 96-well plates, with each plate serving as a replicate. For sorted subsets, each replicate PCR was loaded with about 0.2 ug genomic DNA, equivalent to approximately 27,000 T cell genomes. Purified libraries were measured with a Qubit 3.0 fluorometer, size-checked on a Bioanalyzer 2100, and measured again with the KAPA Library Quantification kit. Each immunoSEQ 96-well plate was sequenced on its own single-read 150-cycle Illumina NextSeq 550 flow cell. Regarding the original processing steps: Because only junctional sequences without quality scores were contained in the immunoSEQ output, filtering matching that applied to full-length reads could not be performed. To assign V/J genes and CDR3, sequences were annotated against IMGT germline references using PyIR, a Python wrapper for IgBLAST v1.9. Reads were filtered out if the reads had weak V/J assignments (E-value above 1e-6), no CDR3, stop codons, out-of-frame junctions, or ambiguous translated residues. V3J clonotypes were defined as sequences sharing an identical inferred V gene, J gene, and CDR3 amino acid sequence. Percentage overlap between repertoires was computed as shared unique clonotypes divided by the size of the smaller repertoire. Repertoire richness was assessed with RTK rarefaction, the Chao1 estimator, and Recon v2.1 estimates of unobserved clonotypes. OLGA was used to compute generation probabilities for all TCRbeta clonotypes that the gDNA method yielded from a handful of donors. In TCRdb, the immuneACCESS table is reduced to in-frame sequences with V and J assigned. These tables do not hold every clone; where another copy was compared, an unresolved V gene accounts for under half, and the others remain unexplained. V, J and clone size derive from that table, while D and trimming were established from the DNA sequence. Across this sample there are millions of clones, with approximately 93% seen only once. Roughly 0.36% of the sample comes from the top ten.

The chain is encoded by TRBV2 joined to TRBJ2-7; the D region may be TRBD1 or TRBD2, each matching 6 bases equally. The specimen sequenced was naive CD4+ T cells from PBMCs. The sample's cell subset or site label, in plain terms: CD45RA+ positively selected. The sequence was collected from a man younger than 30 in good health. Some clones in this sample may be carry-over from other donors' samples. CDR3 reads: CASSPRGEYYEQYF. At the DNA level, the sequence is TGTGCCAGCAGCCCAAGGGGGGAGTACTACGAGCAGTACTTC.